A single T cell receptor beta chain is shown here with its context. This record comes from a study of siplizumab effects on memory and regulatory T cells. Measured with immunoSEQ multiplex PCR; TCRdb has only the in-frame clones, and not every one. The table has 120,000 or so clones, about nine tenths seen once. Germline CDR1 is SGHRS and CDR2 is YFSETQ. The length of the CDR3 is 13 residues. Trimming pared 2 bases from V and 4 bases from J, leaving 6 bases between. The sequenced material came from CD4+ T cells sorted from blood. The chain recombines TRBV5-1 with TRBJ2-2; D is uncertain. The source is a human donor in good health. The CDR3 is CASSFSGTGELFF. The DNA of the CDR3 is TGCGCCAGCAGCTTCTCCGGCACCGGGGAGCTGTTTTTT. The variable domain in full, with the rest retrieved from reference TRBV5-1 and TRBJ2-2, is KAGVTQTPRYLIKTRGQQVTLSCSPISGHRSVSWYQQTPGQGLQFLFEYFSETQRNKGNFPGRFSGRQFSNSRSEMNVSTLELGDSALYLCASSFSGTGELFFGEGSRLTVL.